The 10 T cell receptor beta chains listed next were all sequenced from one sample in a study of T cell responses to AZD1222 COVID-19 vaccine. Using immunoSEQ multiplex PCR, the repertoire was profiled, and TCRdb retains in-frame clones only, with some absent. In the table there are about 170,000 clones, over 75% of which are singletons. Source: peripheral blood, taken on day 0 of AZD1222 vaccination. These receptors originate from an adult in good health.

This clone was found once. In nucleotides, the CDR3 is TGTGCCAGCAGCGTAGGGACACTTGGAAACACCATATATTTT. This encodes CASSVGTLGNTIYF. The chain couples TRBV9 to TRBJ1-3, with D maybe TRBD1 (5 bases). This CDR3 is 14 amino acids long. In germline, CDR1 is SGDLS, CDR2 YYNGEE. Trimming cost V 0 bases and J 3 bases, with 7 bases left between them.

The CDR3 region is CASREAGPNQPQHF. CDR3 sequence (DNA): TGTGCCAGCAGGGAAGCAGGTCCCAATCAGCCCCAGCATTTT. The chain carries TRBV7-3 and TRBJ1-5; D remains unclear. The ends were cut back, 6 bases at V and 3 bases at J, with 12 bases in the middle. The CDR3 runs to 14 residues. The V gene's germline CDR1 is SGHTA and CDR2 FQGTGA.

This chain's CDR3 is CASSQDWSENTEAFF. The CDR3 DNA reads TGTGCCAGCAGCCAAGATTGGTCAGAGAACACTGAAGCTTTCTTT. This chain links TRBV3-1 (or the pseudogene TRBV3-2) with TRBJ1-1; D gene ambiguous. V was pared by 0 bases and J by 1 base, with 9 bases between. CDR1 LGHDT and CDR2 YNNKEL come from the germline V gene (reference sequence). This CDR3 spans 15 amino acids.

The rearrangement uses TRBV13 and TRBJ1-2, with unresolved D. Between the trimmed V and J ends, which lost 0 bases and 5 bases, there was a span of 7 bases. CDR3 length: 13 amino acids. Germline values: CDR1 PRHDT, CDR2 FYEKMQ (reference sequence). The CDR3 reads CASSLGTAYGYTF. The CDR3 nucleotides are TGTGCCAGCAGCTTAGGGACGGCATATGGCTACACCTTC. The whole variable domain, filled in from reference TRBV13 and TRBJ1-2, reads AAGVIQSPRHLIKEKRETATLKCYPIPRHDTVYWYQQGPGQDPQFLISFYEKMQSDKGSIPDRFSAQQFSDYHSELNMSSLELGDSALYFCASSLGTAYGYTFGSGTRLTVV.

The rearrangement joins TRBV9 to TRBJ2-2; the match to TRBD1 covers 9 bases. J was trimmed by 6 bases and V by 0 bases; bases with no gene match: 3. The CDR3 is 15 amino acids. In germline, CDR1 is SGDLS, CDR2 YYNGEE. CDR3 bases: TGTGCCAGCAGCGTAGAGGGACAGGGCTCCGGGGAGCTGTTTTTT. Translation: CASSVEGQGSGELFF.

The chain is built from TRBV24-1 and TRBJ2-7; 7 bases agree with TRBD1. The CDR3 is 16 residues long. Germline CDR1 is KGHDR and CDR2 is SFDVKD. After removal of 10 bases from V and 0 bases from J, the junction contained 14 bases not matched to a gene. Here the CDR3 DNA reads TGTGCCACGACCCCTGGACAGGCGACTAACTCCTACGAGCAGTACTTC. Residues: CATTPGQATNSYEQYF.

The chain combines TRBV15 with TRBJ1-2; D gene uncertain. The ends were cut back, 0 bases at V and 2 bases at J, with 7 bases in the middle. Germline V gives CDR1 LNHNV, CDR2 YYDKDF (reference sequence). The CDR3 has 14 amino acids. CDR3 residues: CATSRDGGNYGYTF. The CDR3 coding sequence is TGTGCCACCAGCAGAGATGGAGGGAACTATGGCTACACCTTC. Full variable domain (missing parts from reference TRBV15 and TRBJ1-2): DAMVIQNPRYQVTQFGKPVTLSCSQTLNHNVMYWYQQKSSQAPKLLFHYYDKDFNNEADTPDNFQSRRPNTSFCFLDIRSPGLGDTAMYLCATSRDGGNYGYTFGSGTRLTVV.

The chain joins TRBV28 to TRBJ1-2; a weak D match, TRBD1 (5 bases). The CDR3 consists of 15 residues. Germline lookup yields CDR1 MDHEN and CDR2 SYDVKM. Trimming removed 7 bases from V and 2 bases from J, with 17 bases in between. The CDR3 spells CASIKRRGGNYGYTF. The CDR3 bases are TGTGCCAGCATTAAAAGGCGCGGGGGGAACTATGGCTACACCTTC.

Here the CDR3 reads CASSAVRGSTDTQYF. Here the CDR3 DNA reads TGTGCCAGCAGCGCAGTACGTGGGAGCACAGATACGCAGTATTTT. The chain joins TRBV9 to TRBJ2-3; D is unresolved. The germline V and J ends were trimmed by 3 bases and 0 bases, with 11 bases remaining between them. CDR3 size: 15 residues. In germline, CDR1 is SGDLS, CDR2 YYNGEE.

This clone was recorded only once. The gene calls are TRBV6-5 and TRBJ2-7; 8 bases agree with TRBD1. Germline V gene data show CDR1 as MNHEY and CDR2 as SVGAGI. V gave up 9 bases and J gave up 0 bases; unmatched junction bases: 10. The CDR3 has 15 residues. CDR3 protein: CASRDVDRVSYEQYF. CDR3 nucleotides: TGTGCCAGTAGAGATGTGGACAGGGTCTCCTACGAGCAGTACTTC.